The 21 T cell receptor beta chains below come from one sample, sequenced in a study of blood T cell repertoires in COVID-19. Clones were sequenced by immunoSEQ multiplex PCR, and TCRdb holds only the in-frame ones, with some missing. The table has about 92,000 clones, 85% seen once; the top ten hold about 38%. The sequencing sample was made of peripheral blood. The receptors come from a man aged 80 or over with acute or convalescent COVID-19.

The V call is TRBV6-9, the J call TRBJ2-7; no definite D call. Germline values: CDR1 MNHGY, CDR2 SVAAGI. Trimming left V 7 bases short and J 2 bases short, with 3 bases between. The CDR3 covers 10 residues. The CDR3 coding sequence is TGTGCCAGCATAACCTACGAGCAGTACTTC. Its protein is CASITYEQYF.

The chain has TRBV18 and TRBJ2-5; 12 nucleotides align to TRBD2. The CDR3 spans 16 residues. Unmatched junction bases numbered 6, after V lost 4 bases and J lost 3 bases. Germline V CDR1 and CDR2: KGHSH, LQKENI. The CDR3 DNA follows: TGTGCCAGCTCACAATCTAGCGGGAGGGCCAAAGAGACCCAGTACTTC. Its translation is CASSQSSGRAKETQYF.

The genes are TRBV16 and TRBJ1-2; 8 bases are shared with TRBD1. This CDR3 contains 15 residues. Losses at the gene ends were 3 bases for V and 4 bases for J; bases not matched to a gene: 7. Germline lookup yields CDR1 KGHSY and CDR2 FQNENV. CDR3 nucleotides: TGTGCCAGCAGCCAGGCCGGACAGGGAGTCTATGGCTACACCTTC. This translates into CASSQAGQGVYGYTF. Together with reference TRBV16 and TRBJ1-2, the CDR3 gives the full variable domain: GEEVAQTPKHLVRGEGQKAKLYCAPIKGHSYVFWYQQVLKNEFKFLISFQNENVFDETGMPKERFSAKCLPNSPCSLEIQATKLEDSAVYFCASSQAGQGVYGYTFGSGTRLTVV.

The chain employs TRBV27 and TRBJ1-4; possible D gene TRBD1, 6 bases. Germline V gives CDR1 MNHEY, CDR2 SMNVEV (reference sequence). Between the trimmed V and J ends, which lost 5 bases and 0 bases, there was a span of 16 bases. The length of the CDR3 is 17 residues. The CDR3 nucleotides are TGTGCCAGCAGTCCACACAGGGTGCCCGCAACTAATGAAAAACTGTTTTTT. Protein product: CASSPHRVPATNEKLFF.

CDR3 sequence reads: CASSFNDRGYGYTF. For the CDR3, the DNA is TGTGCCAGCAGCTTTAACGACAGGGGGTATGGCTACACCTTC. The chain couples TRBV11-2 to TRBJ1-2; TRBD1 agrees at 9 bases. The CDR3 covers 14 residues. Germline V lookup: CDR1 SGHAT, CDR2 FQNNGV. Germline trimming cut 3 bases from V and 5 bases from J; bases unmatched to any gene: 4.

The J gene is TRBJ1-1, the V gene TRBV5-1, with D possibly TRBD1 on 6 matching bases. Trimming removed 7 bases at V and 0 bases at J, with 13 bases between. Germline CDR1 is SGHRS and CDR2 is YFSETQ. The CDR3 has 14 amino acids. The chain's CDR3 is CASQREGVNTEAFF. CDR3 coding DNA: TGCGCCAGCCAAAGGGAGGGGGTGAACACTGAAGCTTTCTTT.

This chain links TRBV10-1 with TRBJ2-1, with D possibly being TRBD2 (5 bases). The germline V and J ends were trimmed by 2 bases and 4 bases, with 6 bases remaining between them. The CDR3 has 13 amino acids. CDR1 and CDR2 from the germline V gene are WNHNN and SYGVQD (reference sequence). The CDR3 bases are TGCGCCAGCAGTGAGCGACTATACAATGAGCAGTTCTTC. Amino acid sequence: CASSERLYNEQFF.

The gene calls are TRBV18 and TRBJ2-7, with TRBD1 matching over 9 bases. The V gene's germline CDR1 is KGHSH and CDR2 LQKENI. V lost 3 bases and J lost 6; bases outside the gene matches: 6. The CDR3 is 14 residues long. Here the CDR3 DNA reads TGTGCCAGCTCACCTGGGACAGGGTGGAGCGAGCAGTACTTC. It encodes CASSPGTGWSEQYF.

This clone was seen once. V gene TRBV25-1 combines with J gene TRBJ2-5; D uncertain. Germline V gene lookup returns CDR1 MGHDK and CDR2 SYGVNS. CDR3 length: 14 amino acids. V dropped 4 bases and J dropped 5 bases, with 14 bases sitting between them. CDR3 region: CASSGPFDFETQYF. DNA for the CDR3: TGTGCCAGCAGTGGGCCCTTTGATTTCGAGACCCAGTACTTC.

This sequence joins TRBV25-1 and TRBJ1-1; 7 bases map to TRBD1. The V gene end was trimmed by 4 bases and the J gene end by 5 bases; junction bases not matched to a gene: 16. The CDR3 runs to 17 residues. Germline loops: CDR1 MGHDK, CDR2 SYGVNS. The CDR3 sequence: CASSVTGAILWGTEAFF. DNA for the CDR3: TGTGCCAGCAGTGTCACAGGGGCTATTTTATGGGGAACTGAAGCTTTCTTT.

This chain links TRBV4-2 with TRBJ2-7, with 7 bases matching TRBD1. This CDR3 has 16 residues. Germline assignment: CDR1 LGHNA and CDR2 YNFKEQ. V lost 1 base to trimming and J lost 2 bases; unmatched junction nucleotides: 8. The CDR3 DNA reads TGTGCCAGCAGCCAAGGGTACAGGGGTACCACCTACGAGCAGTACTTC. Translated, it gives CASSQGYRGTTYEQYF.

This rearrangement joins TRBV29-1 to TRBJ2-3; 7 positions match TRBD1. Per the germline V gene, CDR1 is SQVTM and CDR2 is ANQGSEA. The J segment lost 3 bases and the V segment lost 4 bases, leaving 4 bases of the junction unmatched. This CDR3 comprises 13 residues. DNA of the CDR3: TGCAGCGTTGCGACAGGGTTTACAGATACGCAGTATTTT. Residues: CSVATGFTDTQYF.

The rearrangement joins TRBV11-3 to TRBJ2-5; 9 bases fit TRBD2. The CDR3 extends over 18 amino acids. Germline trimming cut 1 base from V and 0 bases from J; bases unmatched to any gene: 9. Germline CDR1 SGHNT, CDR2 YENEEA. In DNA form, the CDR3 reads TGTGCCAGCAGCTTAGGGGCGAGGGCTAGCGGGAACCAAGAGACCCAGTACTTC. It codes for CASSLGARASGNQETQYF.

The chain combines TRBV11-2 with TRBJ2-7; D not certain. Germline-derived CDR1 and CDR2 are SGHAT and FQNNGV. Between the trimmed V and J ends, which lost 2 bases and 6 bases, there was a span of 14 bases. This CDR3 comprises 14 residues. The CDR3: CASSLTPGLIEQYF. DNA for the CDR3: TGTGCCAGCAGCTTAACGCCAGGTCTTATCGAGCAGTACTTC.

CDR3 amino acids: CASSQGLPALTDTQYF. CDR3 in DNA: TGTGCCAGCAGCCAAGGACTACCAGCTTTGACAGATACGCAGTATTTT. The chain uses TRBV3-1 (or the pseudogene TRBV3-2) and TRBJ2-3, with a possible D match to TRBD2 (5 bases). V dropped 1 base and J dropped 3 bases, with 14 bases sitting between them. Germline values: CDR1 LGHDT, CDR2 YNNKEL (reference sequence). This CDR3 has 16 residues.

This clone appeared a single time. The J gene is TRBJ1-2, the V gene TRBV4-1; no firm D call. Germline V gene data show CDR1 as MGHRA and CDR2 as YSYEKL. V was shortened by 0 bases and J by 8 bases, with 10 bases between the two germline ends. The CDR3 is 13 residues long. The CDR3 sequence is CASSQENRLGYTF. The CDR3 DNA sequence: TGCGCCAGCAGCCAAGAAAACAGATTAGGCTACACCTTC.

The chain links TRBV5-1 to TRBJ1-1; D may be TRBD1 (6 bases). Trimming left V 4 bases short and J 1 base short, with 14 bases between. Germline-derived CDR1 and CDR2 are SGHRS and YFSETQ. The CDR3 length is 15 residues. The CDR3 region has the DNA TGCGCCAGCAGCCCTCAAGGGGGAACGAACACTGAAGCTTTCTTT. This encodes CASSPQGGTNTEAFF.

The V call is TRBV10-3, the J call TRBJ1-3; 8 nucleotides match TRBD1. The germline V gene encodes CDR1 ENHRY and CDR2 SYGVKD. With V trimmed by 8 bases and J by 3 bases, 6 bases remained unmatched. CDR3 length: 14 amino acids. CDR3 in amino acids: CAIGQGGLGNTIYF. The CDR3 bases are TGTGCCATCGGACAGGGAGGCCTTGGAAACACCATATATTTT.

V and J are TRBV29-1 and TRBJ1-4, with 9 bases identical to TRBD1. CDR3 length: 14 amino acids. Germline V CDR1 and CDR2: SQVTM, ANQGSEA. The V gene end was trimmed by 5 bases and the J gene end by 5 bases; junction bases not matched to a gene: 6. CDR3 region: CSVSPGTGNEKLFF. CDR3 sequence (DNA): TGCAGCGTTTCCCCCGGGACAGGGAATGAAAAACTGTTTTTT.

The chain recombines TRBV4-3 with TRBJ2-7; D is ambiguous. Germline V gives CDR1 LGHNA, CDR2 YSLEER. CDR3 length: 14 residues. With 0 bases removed from V and 0 bases from J, the gap between germline ends came to 6 bases. The CDR3 DNA sequence: TGCGCCAGCAGCCAAGATTACAGCTCCTACGAGCAGTACTTC. Residues: CASSQDYSSYEQYF.

This chain uses TRBV5-4 with TRBJ2-2; D may be TRBD2 (6 bases). With 3 bases removed from V and 4 bases from J, the gap between germline ends came to 7 bases. Germline V CDR1 and CDR2: SGHNT, YYREEE (reference sequence). The CDR3 has 13 amino acids. As DNA, the CDR3 is TGTGCCAGCAGCTGGGAGGTCACCGGGGAGCTGTTTTTT. This codes for CASSWEVTGELFF.